These 8 T cell receptor beta chains were all obtained from the same sample, sequenced in a study of T-cell reconstitution after alpha-beta-depleted transplantation in children. During its preparation, the TCRbeta library received unique molecular identifiers. TCRdb re-derived calls from the PCR reads in MiXCR, one entry per CDR3 protein. The data contain about 230,000 distinct CDR3 sequences, around 8.9% of them singletons. The source was PBMCs from the stem cell graft donor, collected from the stem cell graft. Source of these receptors: a human donor who donated a stem cell graft to a child with SCID.

V is TRBV7-2 and J is TRBJ2-3; D is possibly TRBD2 (7 bases). Germline V gene lookup returns CDR1 SGHTA and CDR2 FQGNSA. This CDR3 is 13 amino acids long. With 11 bases removed from V and 4 bases from J, the gap between germline ends came to 16 bases. The CDR3 DNA sequence: TGTGCCTGGGGAGGGGGGGGGGCAGATACGCAGTATTTT. It specifies CAWGGGGADTQYF.

This clonotype was seen many times. In nucleotides, the CDR3 is TGTGCCAGCAGTTTCGGACTAGAGGCGCAGTATTTT. This sequence encodes CASSFGLEAQYF. The V call is TRBV27, the J call TRBJ2-3; TRBD2 aligns across 7 bases. CDR3 length: 12 amino acids. V was clipped by 3 bases and J by 10 bases; unmatched bases: 4. Per the germline V gene, CDR1 is MNHEY and CDR2 is SMNVEV (reference sequence).

As regards this clonotype: A single base separates this from a much larger clone, so it may be a read error. V is TRBV20-1 and J is TRBJ1-5; D might be TRBD1 (6 bases). Trimming took 6 bases from V and 6 from J, leaving 15 bases between them. Germline-derived CDR1 and CDR2 are DFQATT and SNEGSKA (reference sequence). The CDR3 consists of 13 residues. The CDR3 spells CSALGQKTQPQHF. The CDR3 region has the DNA TGCAGTGCCCTCGGACAGAAAACTCAGCCCCAGCATTTT.

The sample holds many counts of this clonotype. V and J are TRBV7-9 and TRBJ2-3; 10 bases are a match to TRBD2. The CDR3 runs 16 residues. J gave up 8 bases and V 4 bases, and 12 bases lay outside the gene matches. The germline V gene encodes CDR1 SEHNR and CDR2 FQNEAQ (reference sequence). In nucleotides, the CDR3 is TGTGCCAGCAGCTCGCAGACTAGCGGGCGGGCGGGTACGCAGTATTTT. Residues: CASSSQTSGRAGTQYF. The variable domain in full, completed from reference TRBV7-9 and TRBJ2-3, reads DTGVSQNPRHKITKRGQNVTFRCDPISEHNRLYWYRQTLGQGPEFLTYFQNEAQLEKSRLLSDRFSAERPKGSFSTLEIQRTEQGDSAMYLCASSSQTSGRAGTQYFGPGTRLTVL.

A remark on this clonotype: A read error may be the cause here, since a much bigger clone is one base away. The CDR3 end shows no conserved phenylalanine or tryptophan, and so a read error is likely. The V gene is TRBV12-3 or TRBV12-4, the J gene TRBJ2-3, with D possibly TRBD1 on 5 matching bases. This CDR3 is 14 amino acids long. The V gene lost 2 bases and the J gene lost 4 bases, with 10 bases spanning the gap. The CDR3: CASSLKQGSDTQYY. DNA of the CDR3: TGTGCCAGCAGTTTAAAGCAGGGCTCAGATACGCAGTATTAT.

Details on this clonotype: A clone one base away is much larger, so this may be a read error. The chain employs TRBV6-5 and TRBJ2-1, with D possibly called TRBD1 or TRBD2 (6 bases each). Germline loops: CDR1 MNHEY, CDR2 SVGAGI. The CDR3 is 14 amino acids. Here the CDR3 DNA reads TGTGCCAGCAGTTACCGGGGGCACTACAATGGGCAGTTCTTC. Encoded protein: CASSYRGHYNGQFF.

Many counts were recorded for this clonotype. The chain recombines TRBV5-1 with TRBJ2-3; 9 bases are shared with TRBD1. V shed 3 bases and J 5 bases; nucleotides not matched to a gene: 7. CDR3 length: 15 amino acids. CDR1 is SGHRS, CDR2 YFSETQ, per germline. The CDR3 spells CASSSSTGGLDTQYF. In DNA, the CDR3 is TGCGCCAGCAGCTCATCGACAGGGGGGCTAGATACGCAGTATTTT.

The sample holds many counts of this clonotype. The genes are TRBV5-1 and TRBJ1-6; a possible D gene is TRBD1 (5 bases). This CDR3 has 15 residues. V shed 0 bases and J shed 7 bases, with 11 bases lying between them. CDR1 SGHRS and CDR2 YFSETQ come from the germline V gene. CDR3 DNA: TGCGCCAGCAGCTTGGGAGAGACAGCGAATTCACCCCTCCACTTT. It translates to CASSLGETANSPLHF. The complete variable domain, with remaining parts taken from reference TRBV5-1 and TRBJ1-6, reads KAGVTQTPRYLIKTRGQQVTLSCSPISGHRSVSWYQQTPGQGLQFLFEYFSETQRNKGNFPGRFSGRQFSNSRSEMNVSTLELGDSALYLCASSLGETANSPLHFGNGTRLTVT.